Listed below are T cell receptor beta chains from one sample, sequenced in a study of cytomegalovirus exposure and HLA in healthy donors. The data were produced by immunoSEQ multiplex PCR, yet TCRdb's version contains in-frame clones alone and is incomplete. Of about 69,000 clones listed, 60% to 75% are singletons. What was sequenced was PBMCs. These receptors all come from a male donor in good health and CMV-seropositive. The CDR3 runs from the conserved cysteine through the conserved F or W. The D gene is left open where the match is weak. Clone size appears in some rows only: once, few, many, or a class for an expanded clone.

TRBD1	.	TRBV27	TRBJ2-7	CASSLKTGTGGYEQYF	TGTGCCAGCAGTTTAAAAACCGGGACAGGGGGCTACGAGCAGTACTTC
TRBD2	.	TRBV7-2	TRBJ2-5	CASSLGSGRGQTQYF	TGTGCCAGCAGCTTAGGATCAGGGAGGGGACAGACCCAGTACTTC
.	few	TRBV5-1	TRBJ2-7	CASSLGLGATIYEQYF	TGCGCCAGCAGCTTGGGACTAGGGGCCACAATCTACGAGCAGTACTTC
TRBD1	few	TRBV7-2	TRBJ2-1	CASSLGGGYEQFF	TGTGCCAGCAGCTTAGGAGGGGGCTATGAGCAGTTCTTC
.	.	TRBV5-1	TRBJ2-7	CASSSTDGVQGEQYF	TGCGCCAGCAGCTCTACCGACGGGGTACAGGGCGAGCAGTACTTC
.	.	TRBV5-6	TRBJ2-7	CASSLSPGSSYEQYF	TGTGCCAGCAGCTTGTCCCCAGGGTCCTCCTACGAGCAGTACTTC
TRBD1	.	TRBV5-1	TRBJ1-3	CASSLGQGFNTIYF	TGCGCCAGCAGCCTGGGACAGGGGTTTAACACCATATATTTT
.	once	TRBV12-5	TRBJ2-7	CASGLVQYRPVEQYF	TGTGCTAGTGGTTTGGTACAGTACCGTCCTGTCGAGCAGTACTTC
.	.	TRBV7-3	TRBJ1-5	CASSLSGNQPQHF	TGTGCCAGCAGCTTATCAGGGAATCAGCCCCAGCATTTT
.	.	TRBV19	TRBJ1-5	CASSPYSNQPQHF	TGTGCCAGTAGTCCGTACAGTAATCAGCCCCAGCATTTT
.	once	TRBV10-3	TRBJ1-4	CATRDSFTTNEKLFF	TGTGCCACCCGGGATTCCTTTACAACTAATGAAAAACTGTTTTTT
.	.	TRBV10-2	TRBJ2-7	CASSTSSLEQYF	TGCGCCAGCAGTACTAGCTCACTGGAGCAGTACTTC
TRBD2	once	TRBV5-1	TRBJ2-1	CASSSSDGRINEQFF	TGCGCCAGCAGCTCAAGCGACGGGAGGATCAATGAGCAGTTCTTC
.	.	TRBV6-6	TRBJ2-5	CASSYTYRESETQYF	TGTGCCAGCAGTTACACCTACCGGGAGTCAGAGACCCAGTACTTC
TRBD1	.	TRBV12-5	TRBJ2-7	CASGLARGTGEGYEQYF	TGTGCTAGTGGTTTGGCTCGGGGGACAGGGGAGGGCTACGAGCAGTACTTC
.	.	TRBV7-9	TRBJ2-7	CASSLARGGALEQYF	TGTGCCAGCAGCTTAGCTCGTGGAGGGGCCCTCGAGCAGTACTTC
.	.	TRBV5-1	TRBJ1-2	CASSSHKTRNYGYTF	TGCGCCAGCAGCTCCCATAAGACACGTAACTATGGCTACACCTTC
TRBD1	.	TRBV10-3	TRBJ1-5	CAISESKTGAPSNQPQHF	TGTGCCATCAGTGAGTCAAAGACAGGGGCCCCCAGCAATCAGCCCCAGCATTTT
.	.	TRBV30	TRBJ1-2	CAWSHGSGYTF	TGTGCCTGGAGTCACGGGTCTGGCTACACCTTC
.	.	TRBV7-3	TRBJ2-1	CASSFYRANEQFF	TGTGCCAGCAGCTTTTACAGGGCGAATGAGCAGTTCTTC
.	.	TRBV30	TRBJ1-4	CAWMYSATNEKLFF	TGTGCCTGGATGTACAGTGCAACTAATGAAAAACTGTTTTTT
.	.	TRBV7-6	TRBJ1-1	CASSPRTNTEAFF	TGTGCCAGCAGCCCTAGGACAAACACTGAAGCTTTCTTT
.	.	TRBV7-6	TRBJ1-4	CASSPRTVPLEELFF	TGTGCCAGCAGCCCACGGACTGTGCCCTTGGAGGAACTGTTTTTT
.	.	TRBV9	TRBJ2-7	CASSVGTHSSYEQYF	TGTGCCAGCAGCGTAGGGACACATAGCTCCTACGAGCAGTACTTC
.	few	TRBV21-1	TRBJ1-1	CASSTPGGDRVDTEAFF	TGTGCCAGCAGCACGCCCGGGGGGGACAGGGTGGACACTGAAGCTTTCTTT
.	.	TRBV19	TRBJ1-4	CASSIDVLGSEKLFF	TGTGCCAGTAGTATAGATGTCCTGGGGAGTGAAAAACTGTTTTTT
.	few	TRBV30	TRBJ2-4	CAWNQRAKNIQYF	TGTGCCTGGAATCAGCGAGCCAAAAACATTCAGTACTTC
.	.	TRBV2	TRBJ2-7	CASYSSGGNYEQYF	TGTGCCAGTTATTCGAGCGGCGGGAACTACGAGCAGTACTTC
.	.	TRBV7-2	TRBJ1-1	CASSQGRENTEAFF	TGTGCCAGCAGTCAGGGTAGGGAGAACACTGAAGCTTTCTTT
.	.	TRBV20-1	TRBJ2-3	CSAMGEVTQYF	TGCAGTGCTATGGGGGAGGTTACGCAGTATTTT
.	.	TRBV4-3	TRBJ2-5	CASSQDQSRGETQYF	TGCGCCAGCAGCCAAGACCAGTCACGGGGGGAGACCCAGTACTTC
TRBD2	.	TRBV7-7	TRBJ2-7	CASSSVRGGEQYF	TGTGCCAGCAGCTCTGTTCGGGGGGGCGAGCAGTACTTC
.	.	TRBV30	TRBJ1-5	CAWSGKGWGGQPQHF	TGTGCCTGGAGCGGAAAGGGGTGGGGGGGTCAGCCCCAGCATTTT
.	.	TRBV5-8	TRBJ2-2	CASHSGVGTGELFF	TGTGCCAGCCACTCCGGGGTCGGAACCGGGGAGCTGTTTTTT
.	.	TRBV5-6	TRBJ2-7	CASSLDLGGDSSF	TGTGCCAGCAGCTTGGACCTTGGAGGGGACAGTTCCTTC
TRBD1	.	TRBV27	TRBJ1-2	CASSAQGAEGYTF	TGTGCCAGCAGTGCGCAGGGGGCTGAAGGCTACACCTTC
.	.	TRBV7-2	TRBJ2-7	CASSLEGGGGYEQYF	TGTGCCAGCAGCTTAGAGGGGGGGGGAGGGTACGAGCAGTACTTC
TRBD1	.	TRBV6-5	TRBJ1-2	CASSRDRDAYGYTF	TGTGCCAGCAGTCGCGACAGGGACGCCTATGGCTACACCTTC
.	.	TRBV5-5	TRBJ2-7	CASSFRGSSYEQYF	TGTGCCAGCAGCTTTAGGGGCTCCTCCTACGAGCAGTACTTC
.	.	TRBV10-3	TRBJ2-7	CAISGNTGYEQYF	TGTGCCATCAGTGGTAATACAGGGTACGAGCAGTACTTC
.	few	TRBV19	TRBJ1-5	CASSIRRTEYEPQHF	TGTGCCAGTAGTATAAGACGGACAGAGTATGAACCCCAGCATTTT
.	.	TRBV7-9	TRBJ2-7	CASRSRQSYEQYF	TGCGCCAGCAGGTCTCGACAGTCCTACGAGCAGTACTTC
.	.	TRBV7-9	TRBJ2-7	CASSLGGGPYEQYF	TGTGCCAGCAGCTTAGGAGGGGGACCCTACGAGCAGTACTTC
.	.	TRBV7-9	TRBJ1-1	CASSSQGSGTEAFF	TGTGCCAGCAGCTCGCAGGGGTCGGGCACTGAAGCTTTCTTT
.	.	TRBV19	TRBJ1-5	CASSIDGSLRKFQPQHF	TGTGCCAGTAGTATAGATGGGAGCCTTAGGAAGTTTCAGCCCCAGCATTTT
.	.	TRBV5-6	TRBJ2-7	CASSLYGGLSYEQYF	TGTGCCAGCAGCTTGTACGGAGGCCTATCCTACGAGCAGTACTTC
.	.	TRBV2	TRBJ1-1	CASSDLTQNTEAFF	TGTGCCAGCAGTGATTTGACTCAGAACACTGAAGCTTTCTTT